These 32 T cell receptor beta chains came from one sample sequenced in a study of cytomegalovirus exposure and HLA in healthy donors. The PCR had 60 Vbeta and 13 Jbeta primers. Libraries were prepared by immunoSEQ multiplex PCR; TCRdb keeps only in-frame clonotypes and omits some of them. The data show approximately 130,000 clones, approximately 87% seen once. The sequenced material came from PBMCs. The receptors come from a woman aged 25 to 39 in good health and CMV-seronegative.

CDR3 loop: CASAEAGQAQPQHF. CDR3 bases: TGTGCCAGCGCGGAGGCCGGCCAGGCCCAGCCCCAGCATTTT. The chain links TRBV18 to TRBJ1-5, with D unresolved. The CDR3 extends over 14 amino acids. CDR1 and CDR2 from the germline V gene are KGHSH and LQKENI. Trimming removed 8 bases from V and 7 bases from J, with 18 bases in between.

DNA for the CDR3: TGTGCCAGCAGTTCTACTAGCGGCCATGAGCAGTTCTTC. Protein: CASSSTSGHEQFF. This chain uses TRBV27 with TRBJ2-1; 8 bases map to TRBD2. The V segment lost 4 bases and the J segment 8 bases; nucleotides outside the gene matches: 4. The CDR3 spans 13 residues. The V gene's germline CDR1 is MNHEY and CDR2 SMNVEV (reference sequence).

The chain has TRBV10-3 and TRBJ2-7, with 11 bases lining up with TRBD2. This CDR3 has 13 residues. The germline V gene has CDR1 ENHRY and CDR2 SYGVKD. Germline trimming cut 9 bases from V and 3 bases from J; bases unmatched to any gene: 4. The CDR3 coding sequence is TGTGCCATAGGTAGCGGGAGGGGCTACGAGCAGTACTTC. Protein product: CAIGSGRGYEQYF.

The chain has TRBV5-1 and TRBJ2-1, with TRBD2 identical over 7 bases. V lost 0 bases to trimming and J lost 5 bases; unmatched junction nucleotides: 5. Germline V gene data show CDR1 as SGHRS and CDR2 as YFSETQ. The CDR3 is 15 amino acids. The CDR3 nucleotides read TGCGCCAGCAGCTTGGGGGGGGGTCCTCACAATGAGCAGTTCTTC. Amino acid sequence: CASSLGGGPHNEQFF.

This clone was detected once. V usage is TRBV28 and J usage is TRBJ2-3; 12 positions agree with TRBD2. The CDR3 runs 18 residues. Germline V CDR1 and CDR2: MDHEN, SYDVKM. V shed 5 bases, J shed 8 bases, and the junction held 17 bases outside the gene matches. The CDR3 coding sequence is TGTGCCAGCAGTCTCCCGAGACTAGCGGGAGATACGGGGGGTACGCAGTATTTT. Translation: CASSLPRLAGDTGGTQYF. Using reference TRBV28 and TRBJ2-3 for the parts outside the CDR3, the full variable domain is DVKVTQSSRYLVKRTGEKVFLECVQDMDHENMFWYRQDPGLGLRLIYFSYDVKMKEKGDIPEGYSVSREKKERFSLILESASTNQTSMYLCASSLPRLAGDTGGTQYFGPGTRLTVL.

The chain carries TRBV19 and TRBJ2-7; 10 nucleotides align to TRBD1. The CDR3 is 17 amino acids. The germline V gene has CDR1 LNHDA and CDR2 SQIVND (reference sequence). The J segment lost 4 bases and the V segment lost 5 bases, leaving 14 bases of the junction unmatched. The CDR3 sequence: CASSLKPHWTGGYEQYF. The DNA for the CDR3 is TGTGCCAGTAGTCTCAAGCCACATTGGACAGGGGGGTACGAGCAGTACTTC.

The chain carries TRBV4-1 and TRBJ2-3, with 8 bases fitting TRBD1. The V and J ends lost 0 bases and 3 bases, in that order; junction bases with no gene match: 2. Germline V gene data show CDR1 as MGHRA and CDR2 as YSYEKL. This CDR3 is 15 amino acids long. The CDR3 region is CASSQEDRETDTQYF. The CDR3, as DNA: TGCGCCAGCAGCCAAGAGGACAGGGAAACAGATACGCAGTATTTT.

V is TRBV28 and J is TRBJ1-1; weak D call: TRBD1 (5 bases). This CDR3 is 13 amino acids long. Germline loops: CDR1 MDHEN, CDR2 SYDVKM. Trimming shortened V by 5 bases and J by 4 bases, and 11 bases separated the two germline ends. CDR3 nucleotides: TGTGCCAGCAGTCTATCAGGGTCCACTGAAGCTTTCTTT. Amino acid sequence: CASSLSGSTEAFF.

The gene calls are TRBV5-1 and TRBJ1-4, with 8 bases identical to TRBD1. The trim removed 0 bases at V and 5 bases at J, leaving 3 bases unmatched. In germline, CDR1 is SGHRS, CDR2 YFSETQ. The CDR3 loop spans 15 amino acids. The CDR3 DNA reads TGCGCCAGCAGCTTGGCCGGGACAGGCAATGAAAAACTGTTTTTT. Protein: CASSLAGTGNEKLFF.

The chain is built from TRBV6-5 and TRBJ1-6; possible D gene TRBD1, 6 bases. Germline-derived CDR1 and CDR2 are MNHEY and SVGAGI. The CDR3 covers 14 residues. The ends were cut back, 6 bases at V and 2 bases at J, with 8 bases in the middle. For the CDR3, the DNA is TGTGCCAGCAGAGGGACACCCTATAATTCACCCCTCCACTTT. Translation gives CASRGTPYNSPLHF.

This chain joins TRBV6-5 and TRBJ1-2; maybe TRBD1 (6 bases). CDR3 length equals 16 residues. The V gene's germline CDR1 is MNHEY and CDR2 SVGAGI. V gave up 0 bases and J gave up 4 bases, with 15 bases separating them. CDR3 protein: CASSYSKGRGPYGYTF. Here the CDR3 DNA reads TGTGCCAGCAGTTACTCGAAGGGCAGGGGACCCTATGGCTACACCTTC.

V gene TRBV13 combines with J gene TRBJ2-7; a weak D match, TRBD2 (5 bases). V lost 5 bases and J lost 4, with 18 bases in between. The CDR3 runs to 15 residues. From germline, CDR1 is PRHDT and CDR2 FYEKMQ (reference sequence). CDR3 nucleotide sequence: TGTGCCAGCAGCGGGCCCCCGGCTAGCATATACGAGCAGTACTTC. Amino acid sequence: CASSGPPASIYEQYF.

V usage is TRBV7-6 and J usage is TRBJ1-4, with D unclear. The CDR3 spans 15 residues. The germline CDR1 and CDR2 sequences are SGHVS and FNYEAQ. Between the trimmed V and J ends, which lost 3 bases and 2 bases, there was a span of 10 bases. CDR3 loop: CASSLGVGTNEKLFF. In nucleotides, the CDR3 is TGTGCCAGCAGCTTGGGAGTTGGGACTAATGAAAAACTGTTTTTT.

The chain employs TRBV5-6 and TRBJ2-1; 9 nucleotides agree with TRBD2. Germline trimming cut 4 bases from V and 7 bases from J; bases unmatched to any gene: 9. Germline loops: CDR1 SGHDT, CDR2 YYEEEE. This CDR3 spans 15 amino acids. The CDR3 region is CASSPGLAPLNEQFF. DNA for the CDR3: TGTGCCAGCAGCCCGGGACTAGCCCCCTTGAATGAGCAGTTCTTC. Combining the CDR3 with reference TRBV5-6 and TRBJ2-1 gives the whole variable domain DAGVTQSPTHLIKTRGQQVTLRCSPKSGHDTVSWYQQALGQGPQFIFQYYEEEERQRGNFPDRFSGHQFPNYSSELNVNALLLGDSALYLCASSPGLAPLNEQFFGPGTRLTVL.

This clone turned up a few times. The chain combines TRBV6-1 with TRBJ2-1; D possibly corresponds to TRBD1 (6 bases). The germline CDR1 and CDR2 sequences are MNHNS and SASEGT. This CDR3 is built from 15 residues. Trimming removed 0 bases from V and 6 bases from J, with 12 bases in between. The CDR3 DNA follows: TGTGCCAGCAGTGAAGCGTGGCCACAGGGCAATGAGCAGTTCTTC. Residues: CASSEAWPQGNEQFF.

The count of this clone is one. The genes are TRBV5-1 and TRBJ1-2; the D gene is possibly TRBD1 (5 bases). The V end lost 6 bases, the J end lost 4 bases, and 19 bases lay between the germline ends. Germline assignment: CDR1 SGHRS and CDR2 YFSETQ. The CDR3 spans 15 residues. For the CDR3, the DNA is TGCGCCAGCAACCTAATGGCAGGGCCGATCTATGGCTACACCTTC. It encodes CASNLMAGPIYGYTF.

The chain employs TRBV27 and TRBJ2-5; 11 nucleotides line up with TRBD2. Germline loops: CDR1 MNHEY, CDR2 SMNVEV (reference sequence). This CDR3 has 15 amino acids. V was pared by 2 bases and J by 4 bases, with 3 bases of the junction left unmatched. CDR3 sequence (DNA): TGTGCCAGCAGTTTACTAGCGGGGGGTTTAGAGACCCAGTACTTC. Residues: CASSLLAGGLETQYF.

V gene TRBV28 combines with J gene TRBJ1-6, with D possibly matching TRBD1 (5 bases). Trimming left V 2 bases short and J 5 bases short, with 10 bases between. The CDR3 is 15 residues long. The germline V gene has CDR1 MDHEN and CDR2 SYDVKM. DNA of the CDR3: TGTGCCAGCAGTTTAGGGGGGGTTAATAATTCACCCCTCCACTTT. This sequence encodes CASSLGGVNNSPLHF.

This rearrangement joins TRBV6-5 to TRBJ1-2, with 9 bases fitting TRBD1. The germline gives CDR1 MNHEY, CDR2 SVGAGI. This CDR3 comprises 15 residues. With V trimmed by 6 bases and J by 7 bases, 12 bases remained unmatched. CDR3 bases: TGTGCCAGCAGCCCCGGTACAGGGGGCGGTGGTGGCTACACCTTC. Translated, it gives CASSPGTGGGGGYTF.

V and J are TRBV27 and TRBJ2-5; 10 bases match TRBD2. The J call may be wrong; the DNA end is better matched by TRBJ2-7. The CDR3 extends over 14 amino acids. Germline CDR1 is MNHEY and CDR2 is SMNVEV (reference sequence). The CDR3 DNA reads TGTGCCAGCAGTTGGGCTAGCGGGAGTCGCGAGCAGTACTTC. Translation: CASSWASGSREQYF.

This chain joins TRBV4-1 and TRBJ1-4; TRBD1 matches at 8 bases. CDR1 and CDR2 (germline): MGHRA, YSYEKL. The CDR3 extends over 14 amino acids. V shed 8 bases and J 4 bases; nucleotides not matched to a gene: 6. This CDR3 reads CASGRDRYNEKLFF. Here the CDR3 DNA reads TGCGCCAGCGGACGGGACAGGTATAATGAAAAACTGTTTTTT.

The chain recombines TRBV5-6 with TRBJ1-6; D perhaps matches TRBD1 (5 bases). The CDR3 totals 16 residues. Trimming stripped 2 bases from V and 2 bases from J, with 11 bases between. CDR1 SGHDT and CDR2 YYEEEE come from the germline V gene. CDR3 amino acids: CASSFSQGTYNSPLHF. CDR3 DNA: TGTGCCAGCAGCTTTTCGCAGGGTACCTATAATTCACCCCTCCACTTT.

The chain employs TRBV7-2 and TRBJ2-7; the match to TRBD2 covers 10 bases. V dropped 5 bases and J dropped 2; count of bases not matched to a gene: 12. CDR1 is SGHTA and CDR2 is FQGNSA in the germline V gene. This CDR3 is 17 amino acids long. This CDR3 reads CASSPRLGAGGPYEQYF. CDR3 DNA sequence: TGTGCCAGCAGCCCCCGCCTAGGAGCGGGGGGGCCCTACGAGCAGTACTTC.

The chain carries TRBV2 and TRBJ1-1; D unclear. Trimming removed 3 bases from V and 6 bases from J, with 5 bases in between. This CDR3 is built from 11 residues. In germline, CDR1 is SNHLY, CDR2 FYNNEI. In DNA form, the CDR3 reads TGTGCCAGCAGTGAGACTTCTGAAGCTTTCTTT. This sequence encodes CASSETSEAFF.

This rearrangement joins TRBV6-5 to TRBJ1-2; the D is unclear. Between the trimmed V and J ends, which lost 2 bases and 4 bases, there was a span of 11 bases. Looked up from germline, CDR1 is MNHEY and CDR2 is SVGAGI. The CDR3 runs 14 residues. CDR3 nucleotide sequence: TGTGCCAGCAGTTACGGGCGGGGTACCTATGGCTACACCTTC. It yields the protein CASSYGRGTYGYTF.

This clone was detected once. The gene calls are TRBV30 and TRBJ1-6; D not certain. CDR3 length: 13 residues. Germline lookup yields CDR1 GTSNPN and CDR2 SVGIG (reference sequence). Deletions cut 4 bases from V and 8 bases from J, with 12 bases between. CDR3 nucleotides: TGTGCCTGGACTTCGGGGAGCGATTCACCCCTCCACTTT. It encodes CAWTSGSDSPLHF.

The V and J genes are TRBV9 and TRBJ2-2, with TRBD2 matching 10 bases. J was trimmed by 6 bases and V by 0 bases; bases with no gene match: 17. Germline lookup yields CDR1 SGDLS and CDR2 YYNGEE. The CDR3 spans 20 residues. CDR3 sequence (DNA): TGTGCCAGCAGCGTAGAGGCAGCGGGAGGGCTATTAGGTGTCGCCGGGGAGCTGTTTTTT. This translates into CASSVEAAGGLLGVAGELFF.

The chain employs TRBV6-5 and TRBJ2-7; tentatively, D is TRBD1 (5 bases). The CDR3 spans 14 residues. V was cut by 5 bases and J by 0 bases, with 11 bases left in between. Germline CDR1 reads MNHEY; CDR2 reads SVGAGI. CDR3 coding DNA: TGTGCCAGCAGTAAGGGGTCTATCTCCTACGAGCAGTACTTC. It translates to CASSKGSISYEQYF.

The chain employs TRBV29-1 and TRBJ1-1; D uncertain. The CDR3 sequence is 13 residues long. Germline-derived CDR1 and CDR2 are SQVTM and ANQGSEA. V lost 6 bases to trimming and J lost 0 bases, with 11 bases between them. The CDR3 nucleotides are TGCAGCGTCTCCGGGCGGGTGAACACTGAAGCTTTCTTT. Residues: CSVSGRVNTEAFF.

CDR3 region: CASSPRQGAISYEQYF. The CDR3 region has the DNA TGTGCCAGCAGCCCCAGACAGGGGGCTATCTCCTACGAGCAGTACTTC. The chain carries TRBV11-1 and TRBJ2-7, with TRBD1 matching over 10 bases. Germline-derived CDR1 and CDR2 are SGHAT and FQDESV (reference sequence). The CDR3 loop spans 16 amino acids. The V and J ends lost 5 bases and 0 bases, in that order; junction bases with no gene match: 7.

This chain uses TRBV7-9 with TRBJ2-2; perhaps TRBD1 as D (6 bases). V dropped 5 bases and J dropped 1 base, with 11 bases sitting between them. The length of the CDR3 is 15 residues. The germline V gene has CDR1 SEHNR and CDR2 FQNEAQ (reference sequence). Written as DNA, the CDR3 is TGTGCCAGCAGCACAGGACAGAGGAACACCGGGGAGCTGTTTTTT. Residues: CASSTGQRNTGELFF.

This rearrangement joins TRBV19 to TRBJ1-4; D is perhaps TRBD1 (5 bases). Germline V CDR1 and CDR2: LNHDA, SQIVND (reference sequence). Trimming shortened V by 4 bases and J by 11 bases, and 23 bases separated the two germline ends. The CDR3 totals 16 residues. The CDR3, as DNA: TGTGCCAGTAGTACCACCGACAGTCCGGGCTATATGAAACTGTTTTTT. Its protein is CASSTTDSPGYMKLFF. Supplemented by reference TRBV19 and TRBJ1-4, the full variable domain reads DGGITQSPKYLFRKEGQNVTLSCEQNLNHDAMYWYRQDPGQGLRLIYYSQIVNDFQKGDIAEGYSVSREKKESFPLTVTSAQKNPTAFYLCASSTTDSPGYMKLFFGSGTQLSVL.